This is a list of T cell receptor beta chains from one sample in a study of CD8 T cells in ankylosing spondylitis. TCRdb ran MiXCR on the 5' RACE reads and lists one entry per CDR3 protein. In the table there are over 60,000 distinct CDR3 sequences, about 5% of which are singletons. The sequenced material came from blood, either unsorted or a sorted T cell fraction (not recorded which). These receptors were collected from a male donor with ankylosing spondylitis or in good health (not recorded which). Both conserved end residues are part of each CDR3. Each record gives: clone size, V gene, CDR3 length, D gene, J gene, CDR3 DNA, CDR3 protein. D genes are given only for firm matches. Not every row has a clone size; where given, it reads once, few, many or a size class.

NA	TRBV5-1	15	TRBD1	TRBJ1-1	TGCGCCAGCAGCCCAGGGGGGATTAAGAACACTGAAGCTTTCTTT	CASSPGGIKNTEAFF
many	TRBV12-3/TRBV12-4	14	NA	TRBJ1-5	TGTGCCAGCAGTTCCCTCGACAACATCGTGACCCAGCATTTT	CASSSLDNIVTQHF
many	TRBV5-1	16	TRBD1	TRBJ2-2	TGCGCCAGCAGCCCTGGGGACAGGTCGCGGACCGGGGAGCTGTTTTTT	CASSPGDRSRTGELFF
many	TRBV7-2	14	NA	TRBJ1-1	TGTGCCAGCAGCTTAGTTGGAATGAACACTGAAGCTTTCTTT	CASSLVGMNTEAFF
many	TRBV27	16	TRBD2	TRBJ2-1	TGTGCCAGCAGCCGTACGACTAGCGGGGGGCCAGGGGAGCAGTTCTTC	CASSRTTSGGPGEQFF
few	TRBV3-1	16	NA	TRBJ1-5	TGTGCCAGCAGCCCCGAGGGGGGGAGGTTCGATCAGCCCCAGCATTTT	CASSPEGGRFDQPQHF
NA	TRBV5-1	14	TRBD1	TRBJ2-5	TGCGCCAGCAGCCGAGGACAGGAACAAGAGACCCAGTACTTC	CASSRGQEQETQYF
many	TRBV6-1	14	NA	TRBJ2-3	TGTGCCAGCACATTTATACGGAACACAGATACGCAGTATTTT	CASTFIRNTDTQYF
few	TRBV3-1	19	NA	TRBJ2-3	TGTGCCAGCAGCCAAAGTCGAGCCGGGACTCACATTCAGAAAGATACGCAGTATTTT	CASSQSRAGTHIQKDTQYF
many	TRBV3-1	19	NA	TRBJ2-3	TGTGCCAGCAGCCTGCGGCTACACGTCGCAGGGACAAGCACAGATACGCAGTATTTT	CASSLRLHVAGTSTDTQYF
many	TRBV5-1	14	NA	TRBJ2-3	TGCGCCAGCAGCTTGGAAGTCACCCCAGATACGCAGTATTTT	CASSLEVTPDTQYF
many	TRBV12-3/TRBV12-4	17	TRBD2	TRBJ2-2	TGTGCCAGCAGTCCGACTAGCGGGGGAGGTTACACCGGGGAGCTGTTTTTT	CASSPTSGGGYTGELFF
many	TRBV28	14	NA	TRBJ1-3	TGTGCCAGCAGCACGGGGGGTGTGGGAAACACCATATATTTT	CASSTGGVGNTIYF
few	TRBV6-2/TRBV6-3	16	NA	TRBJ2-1	TGTGCCAGCAGTTACTCGAGTCAGCAATCCTACAATGAGCAGTTCTTC	CASSYSSQQSYNEQFF
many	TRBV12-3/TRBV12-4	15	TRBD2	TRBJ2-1	TGTGCCAGCAGCCCGGGACTAGCGGGGAGCAATGAGCAGTTCTTC	CASSPGLAGSNEQFF
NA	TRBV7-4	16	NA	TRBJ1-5	TGTGCCAGCAGCTTAGGCCCCGGACTTGGCAATCAGCCCCAGCATTTT	CASSLGPGLGNQPQHF
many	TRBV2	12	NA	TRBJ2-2	TGTGCCAGCAGGAGTCTCGCCGGGGAGCTGTTTTTT	CASRSLAGELFF
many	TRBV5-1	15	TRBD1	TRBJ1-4	TGCGCCAGCAGCCCGGTGGGACAGTCGAATGAAAAACTGTTTTTT	CASSPVGQSNEKLFF
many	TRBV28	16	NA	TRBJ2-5	TGTGCCAGCAGAGCACCCGTGAATGTTTGGGGAGAGACCCAGTACTTC	CASRAPVNVWGETQYF
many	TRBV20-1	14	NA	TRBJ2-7	TGCAGTGCTAGGCTTGGGCGGGCGACCTACGAGCAGTACTTC	CSARLGRATYEQYF
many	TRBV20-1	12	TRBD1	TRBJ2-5	TGCAGTGCTCCACGACAGGGTGGGACCCAGTACTTC	CSAPRQGGTQYF
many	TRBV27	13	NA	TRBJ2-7	TGTGCCAGCAGTTATCCAGGGTCCTACGAGCAGTACTTC	CASSYPGSYEQYF
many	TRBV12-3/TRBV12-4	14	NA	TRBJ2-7	TGTGCCAGCACCCCGGGCCAAGGTCTCGGCGAGCAGTACTTC	CASTPGQGLGEQYF
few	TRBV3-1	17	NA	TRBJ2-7	TGTGCCACCACCCAAGATCAAGGAACAGGAGGACTGTACGAGCAGTACTTC	CATTQDQGTGGLYEQYF
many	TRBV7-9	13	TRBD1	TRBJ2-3	TGTGCCAGCAGCAGACAGGGTTCAGATACGCAGTATTTT	CASSRQGSDTQYF
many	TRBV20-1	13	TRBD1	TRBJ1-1	TGCAGTGCCCAGACAGGGCCGGACACTGAAGCTTTCTTT	CSAQTGPDTEAFF
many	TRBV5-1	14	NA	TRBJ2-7	TGCGCCAGCAGCTTGGGACTACCCACCTACGAGCAGTACTTC	CASSLGLPTYEQYF
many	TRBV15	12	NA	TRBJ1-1	TGTGCCACCAGAAAAGCGAACACTGAAGCTTTCTTT	CATRKANTEAFF